The following is a T cell receptor (beta chain) sequence with its context. Its antigen is currently not known. Per-nucleotide qualities are absent, and no much larger clonotype sits a single base away. Using 3' ligation of a UMI-containing oligonucleotide to TCR cDNA, the study laid out a robust and sensitive protocol to amplify, sequence and analyze TCRs. For whole blood analysis, under 3 ml of peripheral blood was collected from healthy adult volunteers into Tempus tubes, and RNA was extracted following the manufacturer's instructions. Total RNA, without cell sorting, was DNase treated with RQ1 DNase before reverse transcription, targeting 1 to 1000 ng input. Libraries were prepared from skin biopsies and whole blood so that pipeline robustness could be tested in samples in which T cells form a minority population. This record comes from a study of naive and memory T cell subsets (dated by TCRdb to 2017 to 2019). With regard to the full study: According to the figure summarizing the samples, there were 10 or so blood donors, 7 tuberculin skin test biopsies and 3 saline control biopsies. PCR2 was typically performed as a SYBR Green qPCR that was stopped at a set threshold, although end-point PCR (roughly 6 cycles) could be used instead for low-input samples. Points the paper makes about the study in general: The RNA-based method was acknowledged to be potentially sensitive to changes in TCR transcripts with T cell activation and differentiation.

Library generation was performed with 5' RACE. The ligated cDNA was amplified by four rounds of PCR, in which nested alpha and beta constant region primers were used together with the SP2 primer. For the blood and skin samples, TCR RNA was reverse transcribed with SuperScript IV using primers for the alpha and beta constant regions. Using T4 RNA ligase 1, an oligonucleotide carrying both the Illumina SP2 primer and a UMI was ligated onto the 3' end of the cDNA. The 12-nucleotide UMI was composed of two random hexamers separated by an eight-base spacer, which was included to prevent hairpin formation. From the second PCR onward, TCR alpha and beta chain libraries were processed separately and dual indexed for multiplexing. After pooling, the indexed libraries were analyzed by capillary electrophoresis and sequenced on either an Illumina MiSeq or NextSeq. Libraries were spiked with PhiX DNA at about 4.5-7.5% so that base diversity was increased and cluster recognition was improved. Per the original workflow: Demultiplexor took UMIs from read 2, joined the UMIs to the TCR sequence from read 1, and separated reads according to sample indices. V and J genes and V-J junctions were identified by Decombinator, which gave every TCR a five-part identifier that included V and J deletions. UMIs were used by Collapsinator to correct sequencing errors and PCR amplification heterogeneity, so that a UMI-based abundance was obtained for each TCR. CDR3Translator turned identifiers into nucleotide sequence, translated that sequence into amino acids, and pulled out CDR3 regions based on terminal motifs. After normalization to the amount of input RNA, the error-corrected alpha and beta TCR counts from blood and from skin were compared. The public sequencing data were trimmed at Q25 with fastp and processed into clonotypes with MiXCR by TCRdb, which kept only in-frame beta chains. Identical CDR3 protein sequences are pooled into one entry, listed with their most common genes and DNA. Clone size and V and J calls follow TCRdb, not the original study. This sample gives roughly 62,000 distinct CDR3 sequences in total; 5.5% to 8.5% of them show up just once. The ten largest make up about a tenth of the sample.

V is clipped by 8 bases and J by 4 bases, and the sequence between their germline boundaries is 21 bases long. The CDR3 starts with the cysteine, ends with the phenylalanine, and has 16 residues. Left in the record is the CDR3 DNA by itself, 48 bases read in frame from the first base. This receptor chain uses TRBV12-3 or TRBV12-4 and TRBJ1-5, and TRBD1 may be the D gene, going by 6 matching bases. This TCR derives from a male donor in good health. The CDR3 protein: CASLEGGARRNQPQHF. The DNA sequence is given as TGTGCCAGCTTGGAGGGGGGGGCGCGAAGAAATCAGCCCCAGCATTTT.